Listed here are 8 T cell receptor beta chains from one sample, sequenced in a study of T cell changes during pregnancy in multiple sclerosis. Only in-frame clones appear in the TCRdb table, and some are missing; sequencing was by immunoSEQ multiplex PCR. The top ten hold roughly 5% of the sample, which has about 49,000 clones, around 87% seen once. The sequenced sample was peripheral blood, obtained after pregnancy. The receptors were gathered from a female donor in good health, enrolled as a control in a pregnancy study.

This chain joins TRBV28 and TRBJ2-3, with 12 bases that match TRBD2. Germline assignment: CDR1 MDHEN and CDR2 SYDVKM. Trimming at V came to 5 bases and at J to 4 bases, leaving 7 bases not matched to a gene. The length of the CDR3 is 16 residues. The CDR3, as DNA: TGTGCCAGCAGTCGGACTAGCGGGATGTTATCAGATACGCAGTATTTT. Amino acid sequence: CASSRTSGMLSDTQYF.

CDR3 in amino acids: CASTRPDLPQHF. The CDR3 DNA reads as TGTGCCAGCACCAGGCCCGATCTGCCCCAGCATTTT. The genes are TRBV28 and TRBJ1-5; D gene uncertain. V was shortened by 7 bases and J by 9 bases, with 13 bases between the two germline ends. Per germline, CDR1 MDHEN and CDR2 SYDVKM. This CDR3 is 12 amino acids long.

The chain couples TRBV4-3 to TRBJ1-4; TRBD1 is a possible D gene (5 bases). CDR1 and CDR2 from the germline V gene are LGHNA and YSLEER. This CDR3 region has 14 residues. Between the trimmed V and J ends, which lost 0 bases and 6 bases, there was a span of 8 bases. CDR3 sequence reads: CASSQDRVDEKLFF. The CDR3 bases are TGCGCCAGCAGCCAAGACAGGGTGGATGAAAAACTGTTTTTT.

The chain joins TRBV29-1 to TRBJ2-7, with D tentatively TRBD1 (6 bases). Trimming removed 4 bases from V and 2 bases from J, with 15 bases in between. The CDR3 covers 14 residues. Germline V gene lookup returns CDR1 SQVTM and CDR2 ANQGSEA. CDR3 sequence: CSVGAQDSAYEQYF. CDR3 bases: TGCAGCGTTGGCGCCCAGGACAGCGCCTACGAGCAGTACTTC.

The chain combines TRBV7-8 with TRBJ2-5; 11 nucleotides align to TRBD2. V was clipped by 0 bases and J by 6 bases; unmatched bases: 3. CDR1 is SGHVS, CDR2 FQNEAQ, per germline. CDR3 length: 15 amino acids. The CDR3, as DNA: TGTGCCAGCAGCTTAGCGGCTAGCGGGGGGAAGACCCAGTACTTC. Translated, it gives CASSLAASGGKTQYF.

The chain recombines TRBV18 with TRBJ1-1; 8 bases match TRBD1. The trim removed 0 bases at V and 5 bases at J, leaving 5 bases unmatched. This CDR3 contains 15 residues. From germline, CDR1 is KGHSH and CDR2 LQKENI. The CDR3 sequence is CASSPPTGAGTEAFF. DNA for the CDR3: TGTGCCAGCTCACCACCGACAGGGGCGGGGACTGAAGCTTTCTTT.

This chain joins TRBV11-2 and TRBJ2-5; D is ambiguous. Trimming stripped 2 bases from V and 5 bases from J, with 9 bases between. The CDR3 spans 13 residues. Germline CDR1 is SGHAT and CDR2 is FQNNGV. The CDR3 reads CASSLKERETQYF. The CDR3 DNA reads as TGTGCCAGCAGCTTAAAAGAGAGGGAGACCCAGTACTTC.

The rearrangement joins TRBV5-6 to TRBJ2-7; D may be TRBD1 (6 bases). Per germline, CDR1 SGHDT and CDR2 YYEEEE. V lost 4 bases to trimming and J lost 5 bases, with 19 bases between them. The CDR3 spans 15 residues. The CDR3 DNA reads TGTGCCAGCAGCGTGGGGGCGGGCAGGGGAGACGAGCAGTACTTC. Residues: CASSVGAGRGDEQYF.